A selection of T cell receptor beta chains follows, all from one sample in a study of human T cells and chemical hapten exposure. TCRdb used MiXCR to reprocess the RACE reads, holding one entry per CDR3 protein. The sample records around 110,000 distinct CDR3 sequences, 9% to 13% being singletons. The sample consisted of whole blood, taken in connection with sensitization to the hapten diphenylcyclopropenone (DPC). These receptors came from a woman in her fifties or sixties with alopecia areata. Some clones in this sample may be carry-over from other donors' samples. Each CDR3 is given with its conserved first and last residue. The D gene is left open where the match is weak. Size values are once, few and many counts, or a class for expanded clones, and some rows have none.

J | size | V | D | CDR3 | DNA
TRBJ2-1 | NA | TRBV11-2 | NA | CASSLSPVNEQFF | TGTGCCAGCAGCTTATCCCCCGTTAATGAGCAGTTCTTC
TRBJ1-2 | NA | TRBV6-6 | NA | CASRTPGLVGYGYTF | TGTGCCAGCAGAACACCGGGACTCGTGGGCTATGGCTACACCTTC
TRBJ2-1 | many | TRBV11-2 | NA | CASSLGWGSDEQFF | TGTGCCAGCAGCTTAGGTTGGGGGAGTGATGAGCAGTTCTTC
TRBJ1-3 | few | TRBV6-5 | NA | CASSLGRTIYF | TGTGCCAGCAGTTTAGGGAGAACCATATATTTT
TRBJ1-5 | few | TRBV29-1 | TRBD1 | CSVTQGGKNQPQHF | TGCAGCGTAACACAGGGGGGGAAAAATCAGCCCCAGCATTTT
TRBJ1-1 | NA | TRBV29-1 | TRBD1 | CSAGGTAKTEAFF | TGCAGCGCCGGGGGGACAGCCAAAACTGAAGCTTTCTTT
TRBJ1-5 | few | TRBV29-1 | NA | CSVGEGYQPQHF | TGCAGCGTTGGTGAGGGGTATCAGCCCCAGCATTTT
TRBJ2-7 | NA | TRBV3-1 | NA | CASSIQVRHEQYF | TGTGCCAGCAGCATACAGGTTCGCCACGAGCAGTACTTC
TRBJ1-5 | NA | TRBV2 | NA | CASKGADNTLMDQPQHF | TGTGCCAGCAAAGGGGCAGATAATACCCTAATGGATCAGCCCCAGCATTTT
TRBJ2-1 | few | TRBV7-9 | NA | CASSLSNSGEQFF | TGTGCCAGCAGCTTATCCAACAGCGGTGAGCAGTTCTTC
TRBJ2-7 | many | TRBV20-1 | TRBD2 | CSAREGGGPREQYF | TGCAGTGCTAGAGAGGGGGGAGGGCCAAGGGAGCAGTACTTC
TRBJ2-5 | few | TRBV13 | TRBD1 | CASSPQDRAWTQYF | TGTGCCAGCAGCCCACAGGACAGGGCTTGGACCCAGTACTTC
TRBJ2-2 | few | TRBV11-1 | NA | CASSRTTENTGELFF | TGTGCCAGCAGCCGGACTACCGAGAACACCGGGGAGCTGTTTTTT
TRBJ2-1 | few | TRBV12-3/TRBV12-4 | TRBD1 | CASSPIDARDRTYNEQFF | TGTGCCAGCAGTCCTATTGATGCCCGGGACAGAACCTACAATGAGCAGTTCTTC
TRBJ1-2 | NA | TRBV19 | NA | CASSISGIDGYTF | TGTGCCAGTAGTATTTCAGGGATCGATGGCTACACCTTC
TRBJ2-3 | NA | TRBV28 | NA | CASHEGAGSVDTQYF | TGTGCCAGTCATGAGGGAGCGGGCTCCGTGGATACGCAGTATTTT
TRBJ2-7 | many | TRBV6-5 | TRBD2 | CASSQSVAGSSYEQYF | TGTGCCAGCAGTCAATCAGTAGCGGGAAGCTCCTACGAGCAGTACTTC
TRBJ1-5 | few | TRBV29-1 | NA | CSVGGQGNQPQHF | TGCAGCGTCGGGGGGCAGGGAAATCAGCCCCAGCATTTT
TRBJ2-5 | few | TRBV6-5 | NA | CASSTPQTGKTQYF | TGTGCCAGCAGTACCCCCCAGACGGGGAAGACCCAGTACTTC
TRBJ2-2 | NA | TRBV6-6 | NA | CASRPRKENTGELFF | TGTGCCAGCAGACCCAGGAAGGAGAACACCGGGGAGCTGTTTTTT
TRBJ2-1 | NA | TRBV11-2 | NA | CASSLDTGLFGQFF | TGTGCCAGCAGCTTAGATACAGGGCTGTTTGGGCAGTTCTTC
TRBJ2-7 | many | TRBV9 | TRBD1 | CASSVGTTGGYEQYF | TGTGCCAGCAGCGTTGGGACGACAGGGGGTTACGAGCAGTACTTC
TRBJ1-1 | NA | TRBV11-2 | TRBD1 | CASSMMTGGATEAFF | TGTGCCAGCAGCATGATGACAGGGGGTGCGACTGAAGCTTTCTTT
TRBJ1-6 | few | TRBV6-5 | NA | CASSYEGLHSPLHF | TGTGCCAGCAGTTACGAGGGACTCCATTCACCCCTCCACTTT
TRBJ1-3 | many | TRBV24-1 | NA | CATSDFGNTIYF | TGTGCCACCAGTGACTTCGGAAACACCATATATTTT
TRBJ2-3 | NA | TRBV12-3/TRBV12-4 | NA | CASSLGLAAVDTQYF | TGTGCCAGCAGTTTAGGGCTAGCTGCCGTCGATACGCAGTATTTT
TRBJ2-6 | few | TRBV6-2/TRBV6-3 | NA | CASSPPRAGSGANVLTF | TGTGCCAGCAGCCCCCCCCGGGCAGGCTCTGGGGCCAACGTCCTGACTTTC
TRBJ1-1 | NA | TRBV18 | NA | CASSRGVIGTEAFF | TGTGCCAGCTCCCGAGGTGTAATTGGGACTGAAGCTTTCTTT
TRBJ2-7 | many | TRBV18 | NA | CASSSRGGEQYF | TGTGCCAGCTCCTCTCGAGGGGGCGAGCAGTACTTC
TRBJ2-3 | few | TRBV7-6 | NA | CASSRIPSAGTDTQYF | TGTGCCAGCAGCCGCATCCCCTCGGCGGGCACAGATACGCAGTATTTT
TRBJ1-1 | NA | TRBV28 | NA | CASSLDLDAFF | TGTGCCAGCAGCCTTGATTTGGATGCTTTCTTT
TRBJ1-1 | NA | TRBV18 | NA | CASSSTPTIEAFF | TGTGCCAGCTCATCGACGCCCACGATCGAAGCTTTCTTT
TRBJ1-2 | NA | TRBV5-4 | NA | CASSLDTINGYTF | TGTGCCAGCAGCTTGGACACAATTAACGGCTACACCTTC
TRBJ2-1 | few | TRBV7-9 | TRBD2 | CASRYGTIDEQFF | TGTGCCAGCAGATACGGGACTATCGATGAGCAGTTCTTC
TRBJ1-6 | many | TRBV7-9 | NA | CASSYRQDNSPLHF | TGTGCCAGCAGCTATCGACAGGATAATTCACCCCTCCACTTT
TRBJ2-3 | NA | TRBV24-1 | TRBD2 | CATSDSSWTSGGPDTQYF | TGTGCCACCAGTGATTCGAGTTGGACTAGCGGGGGACCAGATACGCAGTATTTT
TRBJ1-2 | NA | TRBV7-6 | NA | CASSLGGSYGYTF | TGTGCCAGCAGCTTAGGGGGGAGCTATGGCTACACCTTC
TRBJ2-7 | NA | TRBV28 | TRBD2 | CASSIIAGVVYEQYF | TGTGCCAGCAGTATTATAGCGGGAGTTGTCTACGAGCAGTACTTC
TRBJ1-6 | NA | TRBV28 | NA | CASSEGPDSNSPLHF | TGTGCCAGCAGTGAGGGGCCCGACTCTAATTCACCCCTCCACTTT
TRBJ2-5 | many | TRBV7-2 | NA | CASSFGHKETQYF | TGTGCCAGCAGCTTCGGGCATAAAGAGACCCAGTACTTC
TRBJ2-1 | many | TRBV28 | NA | CASSPSYNEQFF | TGTGCCAGCAGCCCCTCCTACAATGAGCAGTTCTTC
TRBJ2-5 | few | TRBV12-3/TRBV12-4 | NA | CASSNDRRETQYF | TGTGCCAGCAGTAACGACAGGCGAGAGACCCAGTACTTC
TRBJ2-7 | NA | TRBV3-1 | NA | CASSQGSGNPYEQYF | TGTGCCAGCAGCCAAGGGAGCGGTAACCCCTACGAGCAGTACTTC